This T cell receptor (beta chain) was found in a study of T-cell memory formation after mild COVID-19. From 5'RACE with constant-segment primers came TCR alpha and TCR beta cDNA libraries that carried sample barcodes and UMIs. MiXCR was run by TCRdb on the 5' RACE reads, yielding one entry per CDR3 protein. The table shows 200,000 to 250,000 distinct CDR3 sequences, with 15% to 20% occurring only once. This clonotype appeared a few times. Trimming took off 2 bases at V and 7 bases at J, with 7 bases between the two ends. Germline V gives CDR1 SGHTA, CDR2 FQGNSA. The length of the CDR3 is 12 residues. Sequenced sample: PBMCs or a T cell subset sorted from them (not recorded which). This chain joins TRBV7-2 and TRBJ2-3; D is unclear. The receptor's source is a young man who had mild COVID-19 (a few samples of this study predate the infection). Cell type and time point are not known. The CDR3 loop reads CASSLYSNTQYF. CDR3 coding DNA: TGTGCCAGCAGCTTATACAGCAATACGCAGTATTTT.